A single TCR beta chain is shown here with its context. At one boundary the junction diverges from the germline segment, which might be a read error. This record belongs to a study of tumor-infiltrating lymphocytes in primary liver carcinoma. Co-extraction yielded RNA and DNA from about 20-30 mg of unsorted bulk tissue. Priming with a constant-region primer yielded TCR beta cDNA from approximately 500 ng total RNA. Construction of TCR beta libraries relied on three successive nested multiplex PCR rounds employing slightly modified ARM-PCR. Both of the initial two PCR rounds ran for around 10 cycles and employed TRBV1-TRBV30 forward primers alongside a C-beta reverse primer. A single record per CDR3 protein comes from TCRdb applying MiXCR to the multiplex PCR reads. The repertoire holds approximately 42,000 distinct CDR3 sequences, with around 80% as singletons. The CDR3 consists of 19 residues. Germline V CDR1 and CDR2: SGHNT, YENEEA.

This clonotype was sampled from a woman in her 30s with primary liver carcinoma and hepatitis B virus infection. The genes are TRBV11-3 and TRBJ2-3, with D possibly matching TRBD2 (5 bases). Sequenced: tumor-adjacent normal liver tissue. CDR3 coding DNA: TGTACCAGCAGCTTAGGTTTTGGTGTGGGAGCAGGAGGCACAGATACGCAGTATTTT. As protein: CTSSLGFGVGAGGTDTQYF.